This TCR beta chain was obtained from a study of cytomegalovirus exposure and HLA in healthy donors. Looking at the study overall: Some 200 million T cells yielded over 90 million unique TCR beta sequences in earlier analysis.

The CDR3 sequence is 14 residues long. V was shortened by 2 bases and J by 7 bases, with 12 bases between the two germline ends. CDR1 MNHEY and CDR2 SMNVEV come from the germline V gene (reference sequence). Vbeta (60) and Jbeta (13) primers were used in the PCR. Clones were read by immunoSEQ multiplex PCR, and TCRdb kept only the in-frame ones, dropping some. Of under 150,000 clones in the sample, more than 80% were seen once. Of note for this clone: What it binds is not known.

General study results and limits: Researchers left out some V segments, among them TRBV6-2 and TRBV6-3, as indistinguishable. In a later analysis, HLA-C alleles had the fewest associated TCRs, DRB1 alleles the most. TCR beta V segments were, for the most part, productive about 87% or about 30% of the time in an earlier analysis.

The specimen was PBMCs. This chain connects TRBV27 to TRBJ1-5; D call uncertain. The origin of this receptor is a woman aged 25 to 39 in good health and CMV-seropositive. In DNA, the CDR3 is TGTGCCAGCAGTTTAAGTGAGGGAGAACAGCCCCAGCATTTT. Translation gives CASSLSEGEQPQHF.